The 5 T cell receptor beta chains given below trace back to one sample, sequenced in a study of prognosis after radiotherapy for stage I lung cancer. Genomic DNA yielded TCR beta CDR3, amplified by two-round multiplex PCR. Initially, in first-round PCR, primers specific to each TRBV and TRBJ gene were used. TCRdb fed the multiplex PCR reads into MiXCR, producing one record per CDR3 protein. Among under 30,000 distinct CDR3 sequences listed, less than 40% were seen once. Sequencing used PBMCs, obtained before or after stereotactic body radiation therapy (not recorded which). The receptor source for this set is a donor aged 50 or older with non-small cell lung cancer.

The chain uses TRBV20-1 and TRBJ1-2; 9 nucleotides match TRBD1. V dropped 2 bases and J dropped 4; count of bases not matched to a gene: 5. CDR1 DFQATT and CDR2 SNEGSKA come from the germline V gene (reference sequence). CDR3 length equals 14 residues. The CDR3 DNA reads TGCAGTGCTAGACTTAGACAGGGGGTCTATGGCTACACCTTC. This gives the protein CSARLRQGVYGYTF.

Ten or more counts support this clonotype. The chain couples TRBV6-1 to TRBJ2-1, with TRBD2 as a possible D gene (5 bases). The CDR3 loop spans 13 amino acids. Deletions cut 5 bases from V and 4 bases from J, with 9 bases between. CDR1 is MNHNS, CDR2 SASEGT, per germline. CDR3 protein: CASSSGFYNEQFF. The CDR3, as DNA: TGTGCCAGCAGTAGCGGATTTTACAATGAGCAGTTCTTC.

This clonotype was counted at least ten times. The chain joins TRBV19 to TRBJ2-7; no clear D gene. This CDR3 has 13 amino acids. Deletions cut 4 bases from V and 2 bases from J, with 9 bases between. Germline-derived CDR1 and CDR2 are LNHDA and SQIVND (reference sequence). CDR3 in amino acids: CASSTQETYEQYF. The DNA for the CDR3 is TGTGCCAGTAGTACGCAGGAGACCTACGAGCAGTACTTC. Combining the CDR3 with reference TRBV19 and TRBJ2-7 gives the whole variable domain DGGITQSPKYLFRKEGQNVTLSCEQNLNHDAMYWYRQDPGQGLRLIYYSQIVNDFQKGDIAEGYSVSREKKESFPLTVTSAQKNPTAFYLCASSTQETYEQYFGPGTRLTVT.

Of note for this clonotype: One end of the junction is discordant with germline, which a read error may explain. The CDR3 loop reads CDSKSGASGSTGELFF. The CDR3, as DNA: TGTGACAGCAAGTCTGGGGCTAGCGGGAGTACCGGGGAGCTGTTTTTT. V gene TRBV25-1 combines with J gene TRBJ2-2, with 10 bases identical to TRBD2. The CDR3 loop spans 16 amino acids. CDR1 is MGHDK and CDR2 is SYGVNS in the germline V gene. The full variable domain, its missing parts supplied by reference TRBV25-1 and TRBJ2-2, is EADIYQTPRYLVIGTGKKITLECSQTMGHDKMYWYQQDPGMELHLIHYSYGVNSTEKGDLSSESTVSRIRTEHFPLTLESARPSHTSQYLCDSKSGASGSTGELFFGEGSRLTVL.

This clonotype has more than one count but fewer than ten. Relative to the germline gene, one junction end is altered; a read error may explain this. CDR3: CAGRGATSGRVDEQFF. The CDR3 DNA follows: TGTGCCGGCAGAGGGGCGACTAGCGGGAGGGTCGATGAGCAGTTCTTC. The chain combines TRBV6-1 with TRBJ2-1; 14 bases fit TRBD2. The CDR3 is 16 amino acids. Per the germline V gene, CDR1 is MNHNS and CDR2 is SASEGT.